This T cell receptor (beta chain) emerged from a study of blood T cell repertoires in COVID-19. About the research overall: Collection of acute and convalescent COVID-19 samples took place in the United States, Italy and Spain. From T cells, B-cell-depleted T cells, or PBMCs came the material, which was cDNA or gDNA.

Germline trimming cut 6 bases from V and 1 base from J; bases unmatched to any gene: 11. Looked up from germline, CDR1 is MNHEY and CDR2 is SMNVEV (reference sequence). The CDR3 is 17 residues long. Study processing details: Amplification with reference gene primers provided the estimates of nucleated cell counts. Using immunoSEQ multiplex PCR, the repertoire was profiled, and TCRdb retains in-frame clones only, with some absent. D and trimming were read from the DNA, whereas the V and J calls and clone size are those reported in that table. The table has 180,000 or so clones, roughly 78% seen once. This clonotype was obtained from an elderly woman with active or convalescent COVID-19. The chain recombines TRBV27 with TRBJ2-1, with 8 bases fitting TRBD1. The specimen sequenced was peripheral blood. CDR3 DNA: TGTGCCAGCAGCCAACTACAGGGGGAATTATCCTACAATGAGCAGTTCTTC. The encoded protein is CASSQLQGELSYNEQFF.